The T cell receptor (beta chain) under discussion was sequenced for a study of early T cells in non-severe SARS-CoV-2 infection. About the study: Chains stayed unpaired after sequencing of bulk RNA from unsorted whole blood.

Individual cDNA molecules received unique molecular identifiers during library preparation. TCRdb itself ran the 5' RACE reads through MiXCR, one entry per CDR3 protein. The repertoire holds about 69,000 distinct CDR3 sequences, roughly a tenth seen once, with about 6.1% in the top ten. Trimming pared 0 bases from V and 4 bases from J, leaving 9 bases between. Germline V gives CDR1 KGHSH, CDR2 LQKENI. This CDR3 comprises 15 residues. This clonotype was found a few times. Sequenced input: whole blood. The genes are TRBV18 and TRBJ2-2; a weak D match, TRBD1 (6 bases). The TCR comes from an adult who was a healthcare worker with PCR-confirmed SARS-CoV-2 infection or an uninfected control (not recorded which). CDR3 protein: CASSPPDSPTGELFF. DNA of the CDR3: TGTGCCAGCTCACCACCGGACAGTCCCACCGGGGAGCTGTTTTTT.